This T cell receptor (beta chain) stems from a study of blood T cell repertoires in COVID-19. Turning to the study itself: Sites across the United States, Italy and Spain contributed samples from acute and convalescent COVID-19. The analysed material was cDNA or gDNA that came from T cells, B-cell-depleted T cells, or PBMCs.

CDR1 and CDR2 (germline): LNHDA, SQIVND (reference sequence). Trimming removed 8 bases from V and 5 bases from J; junction bases left unmatched: 14. This CDR3 region has 18 residues. In the authors' workflow: Quantification of nucleated cells was approximated via reference gene primer amplification. Sequencing was performed with immunoSEQ multiplex PCR; in TCRdb, only in-frame clones are kept and a portion is missing. Clone size and V and J calls were adopted from that table, with D and trimming inferred from the DNA. This table has more than 45,000 clones, roughly 90% appearing once. Sequenced material: peripheral blood. The chain has TRBV19 and TRBJ2-1; 14 bases fit TRBD2. The sequence derives from a man aged 80 or over with acute or convalescent COVID-19. CDR3 nucleotides: TGTGCCAGTGCGAATCCCCGACTAGCGGGGGGGGTACACAATGAGCAGTTCTTC. Translation: CASANPRLAGGVHNEQFF.